The sequence of this TCR beta chain was determined in a study of blood T cell repertoires in COVID-19. Trimming cost V 5 bases and J 9 bases; bases outside gene matches: 10. Germline V lookup: CDR1 SNHLY, CDR2 FYNNEI. The CDR3 is 14 residues long. As originally analysed: How many nucleated cells were present was estimated from reference gene primer amplification. Some clones are missing from TCRdb's copy, which holds only in-frame ones; the method was immunoSEQ multiplex PCR. V and J calls and clone size are given by that table; D and trimming were obtained from the DNA. Among 250,000 to 350,000 clones listed, around 89% were seen once.

The specimen was peripheral blood. The chain is built from TRBV2 and TRBJ2-1; 7 bases are shared with TRBD1. This receptor was identified in a woman between 45 and 65 years old with active or convalescent COVID-19. The CDR3 DNA reads as TGTGCCAGCAGTCGACAGGGTTTTGGGGGTGAGCAGTTCTTC. Translated: CASSRQGFGGEQFF.